The clone carrying this TCR beta chain was counted only a few times. Its antigen is unknown. Library preparation for TCR beta used quantitative 5'-RACE with molecular barcodes. TCRdb redid the calling of the 5' RACE reads with MiXCR, one entry per CDR3 protein. The sample lists hundreds of thousands of distinct CDR3 sequences, roughly 25% seen once, with 5% to 8% in the top ten. These data originate in a study of CD8 T cells in ankylosing spondylitis. Study outcomes and limitations: Within matched ankylosing spondylitis synovial fluid, disease-linked clones were reportedly significantly enriched.

The CDR3 consists of 12 residues. V lost 8 bases and J 3 bases, leaving 11 bases between the germline ends. The germline gives CDR1 KGHSH, CDR2 LQKENI. The TCR comes from a male donor with ankylosing spondylitis or in good health (not recorded which). The genes are TRBV18 and TRBJ2-7; D not resolved. The material sequenced was blood, either unsorted or a sorted T cell fraction (not recorded which). The CDR3 DNA is TGTGCCAGCGAGCACGGGCGCTACGAGCAGTACTTC. Protein product: CASEHGRYEQYF.